These 22 T cell receptor beta chains share one sample of origin, sequenced in a study of CD8 T cells in ankylosing spondylitis. MiXCR, applied by TCRdb to the 5' RACE reads, yields one record per CDR3 protein. The sample carries roughly 170,000 distinct CDR3 sequences, 8.5% to 10% recorded once. The source material was blood, either unsorted or a sorted T cell fraction (not recorded which). Receptor source: a female donor with ankylosing spondylitis or in good health (not recorded which).

The sample holds a few counts of this clonotype. The chain is built from TRBV4-1 and TRBJ2-1, with D possibly TRBD1 on 6 matching bases. V lost 3 bases and J 6 bases, leaving 12 bases between the germline ends. This CDR3 has 14 residues. CDR1 is MGHRA and CDR2 is YSYEKL in the germline V gene. The CDR3 loop reads CASSQGWGPNEQFF. The CDR3 bases are TGCGCCAGCAGCCAGGGGTGGGGGCCCAATGAGCAGTTCTTC.

The chain employs TRBV28 and TRBJ2-7; 8 positions agree with TRBD2. Germline lookup yields CDR1 MDHEN and CDR2 SYDVKM. V shed 6 bases and J 2 bases; nucleotides not matched to a gene: 9. There are 15 residues in the CDR3. The CDR3 DNA follows: TGTGCCAGCAGGGGCCAGCGGGAGCTGACCTACGAGCAGTACTTC. Translating gives CASRGQRELTYEQYF.

This clonotype was seen a handful of times. This sequence joins TRBV27 and TRBJ2-1; D may be TRBD1 or TRBD2 (6 bases each). V lost 10 bases and J lost 11, with 15 bases in between. Germline CDR1 and CDR2: MNHEY and SMNVEV (reference sequence). This CDR3 is 11 amino acids long. The CDR3 reads CATTIGGQQFF. For the CDR3, the DNA is TGTGCCACCACAATCGGGGGCCAGCAGTTCTTC.

This chain joins TRBV6-1 and TRBJ1-5, with 9 bases matching TRBD1. Germline CDR1 reads MNHNS; CDR2 reads SASEGT. Trimming took 7 bases from V and 4 from J; bases not matched to a gene: 8. The CDR3 is 15 residues long. The CDR3 protein is CASIFGTGRNQPQHF. The CDR3 DNA reads TGTGCCAGCATCTTCGGGACAGGGAGGAATCAGCCCCAGCATTTT.

This clonotype was counted a few times. J is TRBJ2-7 and V is TRBV5-1; 12 nucleotides align to TRBD2. Unmatched junction bases numbered 4, after V lost 3 bases and J lost 0 bases. The CDR3 consists of 16 residues. Germline V gives CDR1 SGHRS, CDR2 YFSETQ. This CDR3 is CASSSRLAGDSYEQYF. CDR3 DNA sequence: TGCGCCAGCAGCTCGCGACTAGCGGGAGACTCCTACGAGCAGTACTTC.

This sequence joins TRBV23-1 and TRBJ2-7; 8 bases match TRBD1. TRBV23-1 is noted as an ORF with a role that remains uncertain. Trimming at V came to 2 bases and at J to 0 bases, leaving 9 bases not matched to a gene. This CDR3 spans 17 amino acids. CDR3 nucleotides: TGCGCCAGCAGTCAAGAGGACAGGGTTTGTCCCTCCTACGAGCAGTACTTC. Amino acids: CASSQEDRVCPSYEQYF.

There are a few counts of this clonotype. The chain uses TRBV2 and TRBJ2-1; 8 bases match TRBD1. The V segment lost 7 bases and the J segment 6 bases; nucleotides outside the gene matches: 8. The CDR3 is made up of 14 amino acids. CDR1 is SNHLY, CDR2 FYNNEI, per germline. This CDR3 reads CASMGRGLANEQFF. CDR3 nucleotide sequence: TGTGCCAGCATGGGCAGGGGGCTTGCCAATGAGCAGTTCTTC.

Ten or more counts support this clonotype. This sequence joins TRBV14 and TRBJ1-2; TRBD1 is a possible D gene (5 bases). Between the trimmed V and J ends, which lost 4 bases and 3 bases, there was a span of 12 bases. The CDR3 contains 14 residues. The germline gives CDR1 SGHDN, CDR2 FVKESK. CDR3 DNA sequence: TGTGCCAGCAGCCTTCCCGGCAGGGACTATGGCTACACCTTC. It encodes CASSLPGRDYGYTF.

V gene TRBV13 combines with J gene TRBJ2-4; D remains unclear. Germline V gene sequence: CDR1 PRHDT, CDR2 FYEKMQ (reference sequence). The CDR3 is made up of 15 amino acids. V was cut by 4 bases and J by 0 bases, with 10 bases left in between. The CDR3 protein is CASSSLAVAKNIQYF. As DNA, the CDR3 is TGTGCCAGCAGCTCCTTAGCTGTAGCCAAAAACATTCAGTACTTC.

This clonotype showed up just a few times. This rearrangement joins TRBV4-3 to TRBJ2-7, with D maybe TRBD2 (6 bases). Trimming pared 1 base from V and 2 bases from J, leaving 9 bases between. CDR1 and CDR2 (germline): LGHNA, YSLEER. The CDR3 consists of 14 residues. CDR3 nucleotide sequence: TGCGCCAGCAGCCAAGGGGACTCCGCCTACGAGCAGTACTTC. Amino acid sequence: CASSQGDSAYEQYF.

The gene calls are TRBV19 and TRBJ2-1; tentatively, D is TRBD2 (10 bases). This CDR3 is built from 19 residues. The germline V gene encodes CDR1 LNHDA and CDR2 SQIVND (reference sequence). The V end lost 5 bases, the J end lost 3 bases, and 26 bases lay between the germline ends. Here the CDR3 reads CASSHRGRMASGGYNEQFF. The DNA for the CDR3 is TGTGCCAGTAGTCACAGGGGGCGCATGGCTAGCGGGGGCTACAATGAGCAGTTCTTC.

The V gene is TRBV10-2, the J gene TRBJ2-7; maybe TRBD2 (7 bases). CDR3 length: 15 amino acids. V was clipped by 4 bases and J by 3 bases, with 16 bases between them. Germline CDR1 is WSHSY and CDR2 is SAAADI. The CDR3 DNA is TGCGCCAGCAGTGCCTCTTGGGGAGGGGGCTACGAGCAGTACTTC. This translates into CASSASWGGGYEQYF.

The chain carries TRBV7-9 and TRBJ2-1; D is ambiguous. The germline gives CDR1 SEHNR, CDR2 FQNEAQ (reference sequence). The CDR3 spans 14 residues. Trimming shortened V by 1 base and J by 8 bases, and 12 bases separated the two germline ends. CDR3: CASSLEGNTDEQFF. The CDR3 nucleotides read TGTGCCAGCAGCTTAGAGGGAAACACGGATGAGCAGTTCTTC.

This clonotype was picked up a small number of times. The rearrangement joins TRBV2 to TRBJ2-7, with 12 bases that match TRBD2. V was pared by 4 bases and J by 4 bases, with 2 bases of the junction left unmatched. Germline loops: CDR1 SNHLY, CDR2 FYNNEI. This CDR3 is 14 amino acids long. CDR3 sequence reads: CASSVGLAGYEQYF. The CDR3 DNA follows: TGTGCCAGCAGTGTAGGACTAGCGGGATACGAGCAGTACTTC.

V usage is TRBV5-4 and J usage is TRBJ2-5; D might be TRBD2 (6 bases). The germline CDR1 and CDR2 sequences are SGHNT and YYREEE (reference sequence). V was pared by 0 bases and J by 1 base, with 13 bases between. The CDR3 loop spans 16 amino acids. DNA of the CDR3: TGTGCCAGCAGCTTGGTCGGGAGTGGGGGCCAAGAGACCCAGTACTTC. Protein: CASSLVGSGGQETQYF.

CDR3 region: CASSPTDRVWVTQYF. CDR3 nucleotide sequence: TGTGCCAGCAGCCCCACCGACAGGGTCTGGGTGACGCAGTATTTT. This rearrangement joins TRBV12-3 or TRBV12-4 to TRBJ2-3; 7 nucleotides match TRBD1. The CDR3 is made up of 15 amino acids. The V and J ends lost 6 bases and 9 bases, in that order; junction bases with no gene match: 15.

In its sample, this clonotype was seen a few times. DNA of the CDR3: TGCAGCTTAATACCCCAGGGGCCCATGACCAATGAGCAGTTCTTC. Amino acids: CSLIPQGPMTNEQFF. The chain is built from TRBV29-1 and TRBJ2-1, with D perhaps matching TRBD1 (6 bases). V was pared by 8 bases and J by 6 bases, with 23 bases between. Germline values: CDR1 SQVTM, CDR2 ANQGSEA. The CDR3 is 15 amino acids.

The V call is TRBV6-5, the J call TRBJ2-1; 8 bases are shared with TRBD2. The germline CDR1 and CDR2 sequences are MNHEY and SVGAGI. The CDR3 runs 16 residues. Trimming at V came to 0 bases and at J to 4 bases, leaving 5 bases not matched to a gene. The CDR3 DNA reads TGTGCCAGCAGTTACTCAGGCGGGAGGTCGTACAATGAGCAGTTCTTC. It codes for CASSYSGGRSYNEQFF.

This clonotype has a handful of counts. The rearrangement joins TRBV20-1 to TRBJ1-1; TRBD1 agrees at 8 bases. CDR1 DFQATT and CDR2 SNEGSKA come from the germline V gene (reference sequence). The CDR3 is 14 amino acids. V trimming: 1 base; J trimming: 5 bases; junction bases outside the gene matches: 6. The CDR3 DNA follows: TGCAGTGCTAGAGTAGAGACAGGGGCTACTGAAGCTTTCTTT. Translating gives CSARVETGATEAFF.

This clonotype was found a few times. V is TRBV20-1 and J is TRBJ2-1; 9 bases are shared with TRBD1. CDR1 DFQATT and CDR2 SNEGSKA come from the germline V gene (reference sequence). This CDR3 comprises 14 residues. The V segment lost 5 bases and the J segment 3 bases; nucleotides outside the gene matches: 5. CDR3 residues: CSALDRGVYNEQFF. Written as DNA, the CDR3 is TGCAGTGCTTTAGACAGGGGGGTCTACAATGAGCAGTTCTTC.

The genes are TRBV5-6 and TRBJ2-7; 8 bases line up with TRBD2. The CDR3 spans 16 residues. The V gene's germline CDR1 is SGHDT and CDR2 YYEEEE. The ends lost 2 bases at V and 5 bases at J; junction bases unmatched: 12. In DNA, the CDR3 is TGTGCCAGCAGCTTAACGGGAGGGCTTAGAGGTAACGAGCAGTACTTC. Its translation is CASSLTGGLRGNEQYF. Drawing the rest from reference TRBV5-6 and TRBJ2-7, the complete variable domain is DAGVTQSPTHLIKTRGQQVTLRCSPKSGHDTVSWYQQALGQGPQFIFQYYEEEERQRGNFPDRFSGHQFPNYSSELNVNALLLGDSALYLCASSLTGGLRGNEQYFGPGTRLTVT.

This clonotype was observed a few times. The chain carries TRBV14 and TRBJ2-7; D perhaps matches TRBD2 (5 bases). V dropped 1 base and J dropped 1 base, with 11 bases sitting between them. The CDR3 is 15 amino acids. The germline V gene encodes CDR1 SGHDN and CDR2 FVKESK. The CDR3 coding sequence is TGTGCCAGCAGCCAAGGGCCGGACTCATCCTACGAGCAGTACTTC. Translating gives CASSQGPDSSYEQYF.